This TCR beta chain was captured by sequencing in a study of cytomegalovirus exposure and HLA in healthy donors. Points from the study as a whole: It was taken for granted in presence/absence analyses that sequencing depth across donors was roughly uniform. What a later analysis reportedly showed was that an Asian-associated ancestry cluster had fewer N-insertions than the approximately 700-donor mean.

The PCR had 60 Vbeta and 13 Jbeta primers. TCRdb's table, derived via immunoSEQ multiplex PCR, lists solely in-frame clones and lacks some. The sample includes about 180,000 clones, 60% to 80% of them seen just once. Comments on this clone: The antigen is undetermined.

The sequenced sample consisted of PBMCs. This TCR was sampled from a man aged 35 to 55 in good health and CMV-seropositive.

The DNA for the CDR3 is TGTGCCAGCAGTACCCCCGGACAGGGTGTAAGAAATGAGCAGTTCTTC. It yields the protein CASSTPGQGVRNEQFF. V and J are TRBV28 and TRBJ2-1; 8 bases fit TRBD1. In germline, CDR1 is MDHEN, CDR2 SYDVKM. This CDR3 is built from 16 residues. The ends lost 5 bases at V and 7 bases at J; junction bases unmatched: 13.